The 17 T cell receptor beta chains below were found in one sample sequenced in a study of blood T cell repertoires in COVID-19 (dated by TCRdb to the early 2020s). To prepare the library, the immunoSEQ multiplex PCR assay was applied. TCRdb's version of the immuneACCESS table is confined to in-frame rearrangements and falls short of the full clone set. An unresolved V gene accounts for under half of the shortfall where checked; the remainder is of unknown origin. For this sample there are around 200,000 clones; approximately 80% appear just once. The ten largest clones take up approximately 13% of the sample. The sample was peripheral blood. The origin of the receptors is a man between 50 and 59 years old who had recovered from COVID-19.

The rearrangement joins TRBV19 to TRBJ2-3; 10 positions match TRBD2. The V gene end was trimmed by 3 bases and the J gene end by 3 bases; junction bases not matched to a gene: 12. Germline V CDR1 and CDR2: LNHDA, SQIVND (reference sequence). The CDR3 covers 18 residues. CDR3 DNA sequence: TGTGCCAGTAGTATTGGGGCTAGCGGGAGAATGAGGACAGATACGCAGTATTTT. Its translation is CASSIGASGRMRTDTQYF.

J is TRBJ1-1 and V is TRBV30; no firm D call. Germline CDR1 GTSNPN, CDR2 SVGIG (reference sequence). Between the trimmed V and J ends, which lost 0 bases and 0 bases, there was a span of 8 bases. This CDR3 comprises 14 residues. The CDR3 loop is CAWSVVSLNTEAFF. The CDR3 DNA sequence: TGTGCCTGGAGTGTAGTCAGTTTGAACACTGAAGCTTTCTTT.

The genes are TRBV3-1 (or the pseudogene TRBV3-2) and TRBJ2-7; TRBD1 matches at 9 bases. Germline CDR1 LGHDT, CDR2 YNNKEL (reference sequence). V was clipped by 8 bases and J by 0 bases; unmatched bases: 5. This CDR3 is built from 14 residues. CDR3 sequence: CASGDRASSYEQYF. The CDR3 nucleotides read TGTGCCAGCGGGGACAGGGCCAGCTCCTACGAGCAGTACTTC.

The chain's CDR3 is CASSSSPGLAGEETQYF. CDR3 in DNA: TGTGCCAGCAGCTCGTCACCGGGACTAGCGGGAGAAGAGACCCAGTACTTC. The J gene is TRBJ2-5, the V gene TRBV3-1 (or the pseudogene TRBV3-2); TRBD2 matches at 14 bases. Trimming cost V 5 bases and J 3 bases; bases outside gene matches: 8. From germline, CDR1 is LGHDT and CDR2 YNNKEL (reference sequence). The CDR3 is 17 residues long.

The chain employs TRBV3-1 (or the pseudogene TRBV3-2) and TRBJ2-3; 10 nucleotides align to TRBD2. The CDR3 runs to 15 residues. Germline V CDR1 and CDR2: LGHDT, YNNKEL (reference sequence). Trimming took 3 bases from V and 6 from J; bases not matched to a gene: 6. The CDR3 spells CASSHEREGRDTQYF. Here the CDR3 DNA reads TGTGCCAGCAGCCACGAGCGGGAGGGGCGGGATACGCAGTATTTT.

This chain uses TRBV6-5 with TRBJ1-1, with unresolved D. V lost 4 bases, J lost 1 base, and 7 bases lay in between. The germline gives CDR1 MNHEY, CDR2 SVGAGI. CDR3 length: 13 amino acids. CDR3 loop: CASSLDTNTEAFF. Here the CDR3 DNA reads TGTGCCAGCAGTTTAGACACGAACACTGAAGCTTTCTTT.

The V call is TRBV18, the J call TRBJ2-7; 7 nucleotides align to TRBD1. This CDR3 has 14 amino acids. V trimming: 4 bases; J trimming: 1 base; junction bases outside the gene matches: 4. Germline CDR1 KGHSH, CDR2 LQKENI. The CDR3: CASSLQGSSYEQYF. The CDR3 DNA is TGTGCCAGCTCACTACAGGGGTCTTCCTACGAGCAGTACTTC.

V usage is TRBV30 and J usage is TRBJ2-7; TRBD1 aligns across 9 bases. The V gene's germline CDR1 is GTSNPN and CDR2 SVGIG (reference sequence). The CDR3 extends over 14 amino acids. Losses at the gene ends were 2 bases for V and 4 bases for J; bases not matched to a gene: 6. In DNA form, the CDR3 reads TGTGCCTGGAGTACCGGGACAGGGACATACGAGCAGTACTTC. Translation gives CAWSTGTGTYEQYF.

The CDR3 nucleotides read TGTGCCAGCAGCTTGTCCGGGACAGGGACCCAGTACTTC. The encoded protein is CASSLSGTGTQYF. V gene TRBV11-1 combines with J gene TRBJ2-5, with 8 bases that match TRBD1. CDR3 length: 13 amino acids. Germline CDR1 SGHAT, CDR2 FQDESV (reference sequence). The V and J ends lost 3 bases and 7 bases, in that order; junction bases with no gene match: 4.

The chain uses TRBV11-2 and TRBJ2-7, with TRBD1 identical over 11 bases. J gave up 2 bases and V 4 bases, and 1 base lay outside the gene matches. This CDR3 is built from 14 residues. From germline, CDR1 is SGHAT and CDR2 FQNNGV. This CDR3 reads CASSSGQGAYEQYF. In DNA form, the CDR3 reads TGTGCCAGCAGCTCGGGACAGGGGGCCTACGAGCAGTACTTC.

The chain recombines TRBV28 with TRBJ2-7; a weak D match, TRBD2 (5 bases). The CDR3 runs 15 residues. Trimming cost V 5 bases and J 0 bases, with 14 bases left between them. Germline V lookup: CDR1 MDHEN, CDR2 SYDVKM. This chain's CDR3 is CASSPQRASSYEQYF. In DNA form, the CDR3 reads TGTGCCAGCAGTCCCCAGAGGGCTAGCTCCTACGAGCAGTACTTC.

The chain links TRBV27 to TRBJ2-3; TRBD2 might be the D (5 bases). The CDR3 spans 14 residues. Per germline, CDR1 MNHEY and CDR2 SMNVEV (reference sequence). The V and J ends lost 5 bases and 4 bases respectively, with 13 bases between them. The CDR3 loop reads CASSPPRGSDTQYF. The CDR3, as DNA: TGTGCCAGCAGTCCCCCTCGGGGATCAGATACGCAGTATTTT.

The chain couples TRBV29-1 to TRBJ2-3, with D possibly matching TRBD2 (5 bases). V lost 1 base, J lost 0 bases, and 17 bases lay in between. Germline V lookup: CDR1 SQVTM, CDR2 ANQGSEA. CDR3 length: 17 residues. CDR3 in DNA: TGCAGCGTTGAAGGTCTGGAAAGCGGAACTAGCACAGATACGCAGTATTTT. Amino acids: CSVEGLESGTSTDTQYF.

The chain links TRBV7-8 to TRBJ2-5, with TRBD2 matching 8 bases. The CDR3 has 14 residues. Germline V gives CDR1 SGHVS, CDR2 FQNEAQ. Germline trimming cut 5 bases from V and 5 bases from J; bases unmatched to any gene: 7. The DNA for the CDR3 is TGTGCCAGCAGCCACGGTAGACTAGCGGAGACCCAGTACTTC. Its translation is CASSHGRLAETQYF.

V usage is TRBV18 and J usage is TRBJ1-6, with 8 nucleotides matching TRBD1. Germline CDR1 reads KGHSH; CDR2 reads LQKENI. Germline trimming cut 2 bases from V and 14 bases from J; bases unmatched to any gene: 5. The CDR3 contains 13 residues. DNA for the CDR3: TGTGCCAGCTCACCAGGACAGGGAACGACCCTCCACTTT. Residues: CASSPGQGTTLHF.

CDR3 amino acids: CATSEDRTYNEQFF. CDR3 nucleotides: TGTGCCACCAGTGAGGACAGGACCTACAATGAGCAGTTCTTC. The chain uses TRBV24-1 and TRBJ2-1, with 7 bases identical to TRBD1. The CDR3 contains 14 residues. Germline loops: CDR1 KGHDR, CDR2 SFDVKD. With 4 bases clipped from V and 2 bases from J, the junction kept 1 base outside the gene matches.

V and J are TRBV4-3 and TRBJ2-1; 7 bases are shared with TRBD1. Trimming removed 2 bases from V and 2 bases from J; junction bases left unmatched: 3. CDR3 length: 15 residues. The germline gives CDR1 LGHNA, CDR2 YSLEER. The chain's CDR3 is CASSQHRGPYNEQFF. In DNA form, the CDR3 reads TGCGCCAGCAGCCAACACAGGGGACCCTACAATGAGCAGTTCTTC.